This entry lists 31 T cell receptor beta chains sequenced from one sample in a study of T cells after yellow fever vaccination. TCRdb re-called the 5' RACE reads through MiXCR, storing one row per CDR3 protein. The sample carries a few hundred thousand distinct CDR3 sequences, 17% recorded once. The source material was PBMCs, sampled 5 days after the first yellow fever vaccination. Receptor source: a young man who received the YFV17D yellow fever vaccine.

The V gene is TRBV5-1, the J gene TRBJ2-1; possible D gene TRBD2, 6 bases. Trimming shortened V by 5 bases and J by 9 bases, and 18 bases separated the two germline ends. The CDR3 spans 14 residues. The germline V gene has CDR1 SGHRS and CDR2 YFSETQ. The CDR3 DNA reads TGCGCCAGCAGTCTCACAGCGGGTATGGCTGAGCAGTTCTTC. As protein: CASSLTAGMAEQFF. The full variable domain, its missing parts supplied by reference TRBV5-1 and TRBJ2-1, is KAGVTQTPRYLIKTRGQQVTLSCSPISGHRSVSWYQQTPGQGLQFLFEYFSETQRNKGNFPGRFSGRQFSNSRSEMNVSTLELGDSALYLCASSLTAGMAEQFFGPGTRLTVL.

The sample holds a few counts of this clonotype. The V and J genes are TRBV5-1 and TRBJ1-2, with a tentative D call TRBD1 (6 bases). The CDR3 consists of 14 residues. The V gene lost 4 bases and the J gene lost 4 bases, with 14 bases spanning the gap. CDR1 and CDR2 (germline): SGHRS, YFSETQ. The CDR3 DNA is TGCGCCAGCAGCCGGACGGACAGTACCTATGGCTACACCTTC. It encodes CASSRTDSTYGYTF.

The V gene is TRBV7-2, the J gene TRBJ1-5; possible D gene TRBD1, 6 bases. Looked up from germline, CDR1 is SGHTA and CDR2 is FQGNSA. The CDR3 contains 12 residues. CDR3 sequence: CPETGPNQPQHF. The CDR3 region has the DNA TGTCCCGAGACAGGCCCAAATCAGCCCCAGCATTTT.

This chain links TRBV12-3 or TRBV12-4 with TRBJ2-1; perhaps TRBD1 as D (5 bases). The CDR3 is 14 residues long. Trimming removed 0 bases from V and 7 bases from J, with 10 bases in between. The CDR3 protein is CASSLAAGRNEQFF. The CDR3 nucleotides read TGTGCCAGCAGTTTAGCGGCAGGGCGGAATGAGCAGTTCTTC.

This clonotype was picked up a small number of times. The CDR3: CASSARNTGELFF. The DNA of the CDR3 is TGTGCCAGCAGCGCTAGGAACACCGGGGAGCTGTTTTTT. The chain links TRBV9 to TRBJ2-2; D not resolved. The CDR3 extends over 13 amino acids. Germline lookup yields CDR1 SGDLS and CDR2 YYNGEE. Trimming removed 3 bases at V and 1 base at J, with 4 bases between.

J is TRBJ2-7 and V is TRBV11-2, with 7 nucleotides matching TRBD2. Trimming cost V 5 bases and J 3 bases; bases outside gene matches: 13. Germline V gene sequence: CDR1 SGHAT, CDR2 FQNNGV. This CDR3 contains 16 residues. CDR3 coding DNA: TGTGCCAGCAGCCCAATCGAGGCTAGCGGAATCTACGAGCAGTACTTC. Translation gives CASSPIEASGIYEQYF.

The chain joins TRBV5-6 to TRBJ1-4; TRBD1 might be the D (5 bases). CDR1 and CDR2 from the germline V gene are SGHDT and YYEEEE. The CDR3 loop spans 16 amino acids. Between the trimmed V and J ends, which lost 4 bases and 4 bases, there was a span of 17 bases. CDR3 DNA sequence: TGTGCCAGCAGCGAGCAAGGGACGGAAAGTAATGAAAAACTGTTTTTT. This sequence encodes CASSEQGTESNEKLFF.

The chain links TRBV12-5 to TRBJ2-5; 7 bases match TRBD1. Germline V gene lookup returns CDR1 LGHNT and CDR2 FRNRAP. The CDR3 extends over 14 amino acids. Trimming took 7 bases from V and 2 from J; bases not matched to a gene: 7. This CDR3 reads CASARDSSQETQYF. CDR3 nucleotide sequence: TGTGCTAGTGCCCGGGACAGCTCACAAGAGACCCAGTACTTC.

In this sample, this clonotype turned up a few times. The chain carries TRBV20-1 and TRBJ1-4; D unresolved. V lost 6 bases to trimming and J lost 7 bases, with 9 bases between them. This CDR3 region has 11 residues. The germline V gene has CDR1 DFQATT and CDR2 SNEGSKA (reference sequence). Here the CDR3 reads CSAVRSEKLFF. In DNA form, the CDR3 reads TGCAGTGCCGTTAGGAGTGAAAAACTGTTTTTT.

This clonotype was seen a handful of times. In DNA form, the CDR3 reads TGTGCCAGCAGGACGAAAGGTCGCACAGATACGCAGTATTTT. Translating it yields CASRTKGRTDTQYF. The chain has TRBV12-3 or TRBV12-4 and TRBJ2-3; no clear D. This CDR3 is built from 14 residues. The V end lost 6 bases, the J end lost 1 base, and 11 bases lay between the germline ends.

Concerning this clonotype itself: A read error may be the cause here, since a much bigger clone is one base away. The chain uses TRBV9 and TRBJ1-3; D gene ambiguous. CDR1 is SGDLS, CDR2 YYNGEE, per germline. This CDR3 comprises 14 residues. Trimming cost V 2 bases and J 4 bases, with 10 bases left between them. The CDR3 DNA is TGTGCCAGCAGCGTCTTCAGGCTCGGAAACACCATATATTTT. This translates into CASSVFRLGNTIYF.

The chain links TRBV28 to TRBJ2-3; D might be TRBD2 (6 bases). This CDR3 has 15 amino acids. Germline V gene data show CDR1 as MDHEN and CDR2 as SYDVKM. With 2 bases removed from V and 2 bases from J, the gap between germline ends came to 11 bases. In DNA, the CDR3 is TGTGCCAGCAGTTTAGCGGGGTACTACACAGATACGCAGTATTTT. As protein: CASSLAGYYTDTQYF.

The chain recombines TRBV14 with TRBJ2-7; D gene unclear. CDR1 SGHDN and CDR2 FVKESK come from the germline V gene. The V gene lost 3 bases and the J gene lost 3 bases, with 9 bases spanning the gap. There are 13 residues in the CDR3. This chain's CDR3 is CASSQTGFYEQYF. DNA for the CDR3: TGTGCCAGCAGCCAGACGGGTTTCTACGAGCAGTACTTC.

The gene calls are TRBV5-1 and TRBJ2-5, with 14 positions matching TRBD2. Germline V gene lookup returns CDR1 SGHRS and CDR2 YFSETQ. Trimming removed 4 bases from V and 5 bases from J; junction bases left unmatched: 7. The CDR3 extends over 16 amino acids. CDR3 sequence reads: CASSRGLAGGGETQYF. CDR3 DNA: TGCGCCAGCAGCCGCGGACTAGCGGGGGGTGGGGAGACCCAGTACTTC.

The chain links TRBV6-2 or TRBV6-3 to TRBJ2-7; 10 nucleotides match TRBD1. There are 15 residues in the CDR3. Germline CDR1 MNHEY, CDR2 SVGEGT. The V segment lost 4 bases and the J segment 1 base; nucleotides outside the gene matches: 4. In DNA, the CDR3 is TGTGCCAGCAGTTTCGACAGGGGGCTTTCCTACGAGCAGTACTTC. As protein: CASSFDRGLSYEQYF.

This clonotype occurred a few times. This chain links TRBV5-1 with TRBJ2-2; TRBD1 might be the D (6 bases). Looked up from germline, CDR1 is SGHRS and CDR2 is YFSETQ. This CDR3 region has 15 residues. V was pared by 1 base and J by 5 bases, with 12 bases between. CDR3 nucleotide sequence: TGCGCCAGCAGCTTGATCGTTCAGGGGACCGGGGAGCTGTTTTTT. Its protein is CASSLIVQGTGELFF.

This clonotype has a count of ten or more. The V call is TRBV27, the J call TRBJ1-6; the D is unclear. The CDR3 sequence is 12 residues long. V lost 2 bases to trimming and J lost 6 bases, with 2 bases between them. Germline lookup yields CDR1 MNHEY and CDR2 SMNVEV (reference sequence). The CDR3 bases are TGTGCCAGCAGTTTAGTTAATTCACCCCTCCACTTT. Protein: CASSLVNSPLHF.

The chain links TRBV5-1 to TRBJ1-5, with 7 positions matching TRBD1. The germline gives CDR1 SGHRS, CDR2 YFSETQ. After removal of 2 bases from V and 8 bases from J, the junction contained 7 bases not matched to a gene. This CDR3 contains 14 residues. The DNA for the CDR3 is TGCGCCAGCAGCTTATTACAGGGGAGTAAGCCCCAGCATTTT. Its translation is CASSLLQGSKPQHF.

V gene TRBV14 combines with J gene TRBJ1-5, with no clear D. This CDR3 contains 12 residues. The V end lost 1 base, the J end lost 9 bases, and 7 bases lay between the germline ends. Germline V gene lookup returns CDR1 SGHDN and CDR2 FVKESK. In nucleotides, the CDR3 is TGTGCCAGCAGCCAAGCTGGAGGGCCCCAGCATTTT. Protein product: CASSQAGGPQHF.

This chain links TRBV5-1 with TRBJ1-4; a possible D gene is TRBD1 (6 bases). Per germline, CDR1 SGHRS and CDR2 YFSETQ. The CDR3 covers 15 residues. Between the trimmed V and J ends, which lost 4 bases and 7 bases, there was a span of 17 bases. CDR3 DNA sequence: TGCGCCAGCAGCACAACAGGGTCGCGGCTTGAAAAACTGTTTTTT. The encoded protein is CASSTTGSRLEKLFF.

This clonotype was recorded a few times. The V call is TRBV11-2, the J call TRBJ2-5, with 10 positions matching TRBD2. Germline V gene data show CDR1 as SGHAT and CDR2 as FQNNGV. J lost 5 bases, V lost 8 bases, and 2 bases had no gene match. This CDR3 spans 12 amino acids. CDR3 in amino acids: CASLAGGETQYF. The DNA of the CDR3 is TGTGCCAGCTTAGCGGGGGGTGAGACCCAGTACTTC.

CDR3 residues: CSARDRTDSPLHF. CDR3 sequence (DNA): TGCAGTGCTAGAGATCGAACGGATTCACCCCTCCACTTT. This chain connects TRBV20-1 to TRBJ1-6; D remains unclear. Trimming took 0 bases from V and 8 from J, leaving 8 bases between them. CDR3 size: 13 residues. Germline V gene sequence: CDR1 DFQATT, CDR2 SNEGSKA (reference sequence).

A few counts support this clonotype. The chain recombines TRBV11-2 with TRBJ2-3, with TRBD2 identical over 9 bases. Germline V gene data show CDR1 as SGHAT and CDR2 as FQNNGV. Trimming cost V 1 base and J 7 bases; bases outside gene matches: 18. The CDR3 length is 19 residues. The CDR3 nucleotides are TGTGCCAGCAGCTTAGTAGGGGGCTTAGCGGGGGACCCCCCGAATACGCAGTATTTT. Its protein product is CASSLVGGLAGDPPNTQYF.

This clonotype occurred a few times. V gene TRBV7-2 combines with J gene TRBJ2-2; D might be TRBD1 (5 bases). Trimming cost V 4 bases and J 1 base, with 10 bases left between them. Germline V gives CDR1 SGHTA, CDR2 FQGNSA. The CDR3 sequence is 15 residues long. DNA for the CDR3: TGTGCCAGCAGCTCTAGGGGTGGGAACACCGGGGAGCTGTTTTTT. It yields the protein CASSSRGGNTGELFF.

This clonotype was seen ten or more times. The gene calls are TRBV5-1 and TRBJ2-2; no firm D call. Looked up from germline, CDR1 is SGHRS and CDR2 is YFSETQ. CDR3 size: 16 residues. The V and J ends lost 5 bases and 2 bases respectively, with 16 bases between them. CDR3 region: CASSIAVYENTGELFF. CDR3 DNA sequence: TGCGCCAGCAGTATAGCTGTGTACGAAAACACCGGGGAGCTGTTTTTT.

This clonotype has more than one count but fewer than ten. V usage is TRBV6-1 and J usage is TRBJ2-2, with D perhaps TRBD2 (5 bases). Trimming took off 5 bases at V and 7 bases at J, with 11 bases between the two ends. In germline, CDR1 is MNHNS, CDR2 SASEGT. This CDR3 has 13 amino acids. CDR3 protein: CASSRGGFGELFF. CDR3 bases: TGTGCCAGCAGTAGAGGAGGTTTCGGGGAGCTGTTTTTT.

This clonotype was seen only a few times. DNA for the CDR3: TGTGCCAGCAGTTACAGAGGGCCCACAGATACGCAGTATTTT. It encodes CASSYRGPTDTQYF. The chain has TRBV6-5 and TRBJ2-3; tentatively, D is TRBD2 (5 bases). The CDR3 loop spans 14 amino acids. CDR1 MNHEY and CDR2 SVGAGI come from the germline V gene. Trimming shortened V by 2 bases and J by 2 bases, and 8 bases separated the two germline ends.

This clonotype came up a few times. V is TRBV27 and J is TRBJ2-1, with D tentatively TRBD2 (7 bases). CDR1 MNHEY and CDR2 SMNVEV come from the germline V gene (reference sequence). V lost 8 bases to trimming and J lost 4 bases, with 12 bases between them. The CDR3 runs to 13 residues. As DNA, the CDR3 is TGTGCCAGCGGGGGGGGCGCGTACAATGAGCAGTTCTTC. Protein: CASGGGAYNEQFF.

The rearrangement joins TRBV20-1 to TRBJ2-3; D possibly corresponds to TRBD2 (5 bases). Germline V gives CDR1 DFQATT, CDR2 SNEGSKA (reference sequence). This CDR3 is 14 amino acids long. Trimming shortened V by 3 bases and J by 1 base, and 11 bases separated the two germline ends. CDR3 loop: CSASDRAGTDTQYF. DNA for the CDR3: TGCAGTGCTAGTGATAGAGCGGGCACAGATACGCAGTATTTT.

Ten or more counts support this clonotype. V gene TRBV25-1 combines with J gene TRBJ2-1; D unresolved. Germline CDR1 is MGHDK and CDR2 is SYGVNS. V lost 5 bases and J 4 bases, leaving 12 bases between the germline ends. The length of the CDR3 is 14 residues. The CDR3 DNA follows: TGTGCCAGCAGTAGTGAGCAGGCTTACAATGAGCAGTTCTTC. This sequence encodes CASSSEQAYNEQFF.

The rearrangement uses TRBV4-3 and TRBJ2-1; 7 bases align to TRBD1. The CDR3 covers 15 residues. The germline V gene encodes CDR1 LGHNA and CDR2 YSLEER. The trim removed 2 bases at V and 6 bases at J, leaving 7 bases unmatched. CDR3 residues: CASSQTTTGTNEQFF. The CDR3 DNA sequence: TGCGCCAGCAGCCAAACCACGACAGGGACCAATGAGCAGTTCTTC.